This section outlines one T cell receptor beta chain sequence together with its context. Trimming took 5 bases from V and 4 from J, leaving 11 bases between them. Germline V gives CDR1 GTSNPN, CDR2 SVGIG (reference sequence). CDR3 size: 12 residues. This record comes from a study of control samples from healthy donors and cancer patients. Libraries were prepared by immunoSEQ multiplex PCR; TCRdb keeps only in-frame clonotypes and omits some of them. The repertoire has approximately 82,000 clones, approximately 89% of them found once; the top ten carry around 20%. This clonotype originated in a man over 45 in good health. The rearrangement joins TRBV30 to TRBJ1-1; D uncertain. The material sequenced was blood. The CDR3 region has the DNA TGTGCCTGGCATTTAGTAGCCACTGAAGCTTTCTTT. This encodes CAWHLVATEAFF.